This T cell receptor beta chain was sequenced during a study of regulatory T cells in long-lasting Graves disease. As to time point: newly diagnosed GD, antithyroid drugs for less than 3 months. The TCR library was made from RNA extracted from PBMCs. Arm-PCR of CDR3 regions and iRepertoire HTBI primers were the basis on which TCR beta libraries were built. TCRdb re-called the multiplex PCR reads through MiXCR, storing one row per CDR3 protein. The data contain roughly 510,000 distinct CDR3 sequences, more than 15% of them singletons. The CDR3 consists of 15 residues. Germline V gene data show CDR1 as SGHRS and CDR2 as YFSETQ. V lost 5 bases, J lost 5 bases, and 12 bases stayed unmatched. The sample was also linked to a second study, of T cells in Graves' hyperthyroidism and ophthalmopathy.

This sequence originates from a man younger than 30 with Graves disease. Here the sequenced sample was peripheral blood mononuclear cells (PBMCs), taken at new diagnosis, from a patient treated with antithyroid drugs. The chain employs TRBV5-1 and TRBJ2-5; the match to TRBD1 covers 7 bases. The CDR3 DNA is TGCGCCAGCAGTTCAATAACAGGGGTCGGCGAGACCCAGTACTTC. Protein sequence: CASSSITGVGETQYF.